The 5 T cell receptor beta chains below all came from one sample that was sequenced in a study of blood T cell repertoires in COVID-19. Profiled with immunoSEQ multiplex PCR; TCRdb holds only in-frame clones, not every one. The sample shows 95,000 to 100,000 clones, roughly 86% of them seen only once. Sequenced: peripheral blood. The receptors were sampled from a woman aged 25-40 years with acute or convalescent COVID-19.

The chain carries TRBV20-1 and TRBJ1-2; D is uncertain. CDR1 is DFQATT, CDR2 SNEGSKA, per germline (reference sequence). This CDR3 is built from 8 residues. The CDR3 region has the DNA TGCAGGCCTAATGGCTACACCTTC. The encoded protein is CRPNGYTF.

The DNA for the CDR3 is TGTGCCAGCAAAGACAGGGTGGGAAACTATGGCTACACCTTC. Its protein product is CASKDRVGNYGYTF. V usage is TRBV2 and J usage is TRBJ1-2, with 7 bases that match TRBD1. V shed 7 bases and J 2 bases; nucleotides not matched to a gene: 7. Germline V gene lookup returns CDR1 SNHLY and CDR2 FYNNEI. The CDR3 sequence is 14 residues long.

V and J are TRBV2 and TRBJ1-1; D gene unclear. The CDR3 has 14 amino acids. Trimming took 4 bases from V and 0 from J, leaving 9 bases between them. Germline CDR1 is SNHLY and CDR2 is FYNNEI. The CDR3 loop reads CASSVGALNTEAFF. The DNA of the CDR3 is TGTGCCAGCAGTGTAGGAGCCCTGAACACTGAAGCTTTCTTT.

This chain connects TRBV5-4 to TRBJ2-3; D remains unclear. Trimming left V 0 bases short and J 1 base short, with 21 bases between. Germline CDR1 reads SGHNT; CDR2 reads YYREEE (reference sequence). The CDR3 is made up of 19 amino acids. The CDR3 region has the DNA TGTGCCAGCAGCTTGGCACAGTCCCTCTTACTTTGCGGCACAGATACGCAGTATTTT. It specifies CASSLAQSLLLCGTDTQYF. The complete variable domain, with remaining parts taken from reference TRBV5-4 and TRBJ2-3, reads ETGVTQSPTHLIKTRGQQVTLRCSSQSGHNTVSWYQQALGQGPQFIFQYYREEENGRGNFPPRFSGLQFPNYSSELNVNALELDDSALYLCASSLAQSLLLCGTDTQYFGPGTRLTVL.

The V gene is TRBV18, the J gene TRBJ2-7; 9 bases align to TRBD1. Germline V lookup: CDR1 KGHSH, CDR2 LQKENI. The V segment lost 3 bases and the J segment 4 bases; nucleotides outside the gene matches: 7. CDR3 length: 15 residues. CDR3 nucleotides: TGTGCCAGCTCACCCCGTGGGACAGGGAGATACGAGCAGTACTTC. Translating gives CASSPRGTGRYEQYF.